This T cell receptor beta chain was obtained from a study of T cells in Graves' hyperthyroidism and ophthalmopathy. The study, taken as a whole, reports: Peripheral blood also featured most of the thyroid clonotypes expanded above 0.001. Researchers report that a 13 V-J model separated ophthalmopathy from stable hyperthyroidism.

Trimming pared 7 bases from V and 2 bases from J, leaving 18 bases between. The CDR3 is made up of 16 amino acids. Only a few counts were recorded for this clonotype. As yet, its antigen is unknown. From RNA transcripts, TCR beta CDR3 regions were amplified. The primer set for the first-round RT-PCR of the TCR CDR3 was HTBI. TCRdb recomputed calls from the multiplex PCR reads with MiXCR, one row per CDR3 protein. The data contain approximately 600,000 distinct CDR3 sequences, around 15% of them singletons. At least 3 on the Clinical Activity Score was recorded for ophthalmopathy patients, who also had NOSPECS grade at least 4 and duration under 3 months. Fresh peripheral blood, around 10 ml of it, supplied the PBMCs.

The sample was blood. The J gene is TRBJ1-5, the V gene TRBV12-3 or TRBV12-4, with D perhaps matching TRBD1 (6 bases). The sequence came from a woman between 35 and 50 years old with Graves' ophthalmopathy. The CDR3 DNA reads as TGTGCCAGCATTTCCGGACAGCCACAGCGCAATCAGCCCCAGCATTTT. Protein: CASISGQPQRNQPQHF.